Listed here are 3 T cell receptor beta chains from one sample, sequenced in a study of blood T cells in healthy people across ages. A second PCR, run for about 6 to 11 cycles, used a sample-barcoded 5' primer plus a J-beta primer mix. TCRdb reanalysed the 5' RACE reads using MiXCR and keeps one entry per CDR3 protein. The sample carries around 600,000 distinct CDR3 sequences, about 45% recorded once. Sequencing was done on a sample of blood. All receptors come from a man at least 80 years old in good health.

This rearrangement joins TRBV10-3 to TRBJ1-1; 9 bases are a match to TRBD1. Trimming removed 5 bases from V and 3 bases from J; junction bases left unmatched: 7. Germline CDR1 is ENHRY and CDR2 is SYGVKD. This CDR3 spans 15 amino acids. As DNA, the CDR3 is TGTGCCATCAGTACCCCGGGACAGGGCCACACTGAAGCTTTCTTT. This translates into CAISTPGQGHTEAFF.

This clonotype was recorded a few times. V usage is TRBV12-3 or TRBV12-4 and J usage is TRBJ2-1, with 12 bases fitting TRBD2. The CDR3 consists of 21 residues. V was clipped by 0 bases and J by 3 bases; unmatched bases: 15. The CDR3 DNA sequence: TGTGCCAGCAGTTTAGCGTCACTAGCGGGGGGAAAAATCGACTACTACAATGAGCAGTTCTTC. Residues: CASSLASLAGGKIDYYNEQFF.

The genes are TRBV10-2 and TRBJ1-3; the match to TRBD1 covers 8 bases. After removal of 10 bases from V and 0 bases from J, the junction contained 8 bases not matched to a gene. Germline assignment: CDR1 WSHSY and CDR2 SAAADI. The length of the CDR3 is 15 residues. The CDR3 sequence is CATAGQESSGNTIYF. The DNA for the CDR3 is TGCGCCACCGCGGGACAGGAGAGCTCTGGAAACACCATATATTTT.